These T cell receptor beta chains were read from a single sample in a study of T cell repertoires in cytomegalovirus infection. Their cognate antigens are unknown. Each CDR3 protein gets one entry after TCRdb re-called the reads with MiXCR. The sample gives roughly 920,000 distinct CDR3 sequences, around a third of which show up once; around 15% is in the top ten. The sample was cultured CD8+ T cells from PBMCs, taken from culture after CMV antigen stimulation. The source of these receptors is a human donor in good health (CMV status not recorded). Some clones in this sample may be carry-over from other donors' samples. Both conserved end residues are part of each CDR3.

CDR3	V	J
CASRGWESYNEQFF	TRBV19	TRBJ2-1
CASSLSFTGYNEQFF	TRBV7-2	TRBJ2-1
CASSQAGRNYGYTF	TRBV27	TRBJ1-2
CAISESTGGGPPYEQYF	TRBV10-3	TRBJ2-7
CASSPNQGGNEQFF	TRBV4-1	TRBJ2-1
CASSEAPREAFF	TRBV2	TRBJ1-1
CASSQEMWGNSIYEQYF	TRBV4-1	TRBJ2-7
CATSRDRAQGHGYTF	TRBV15	TRBJ1-2
CASSPGQGTTDTQYF	TRBV27	TRBJ2-3
CASSSYRLNTGELFF	TRBV7-8	TRBJ2-2
CASSAPAEAIRNNEQFF	TRBV9	TRBJ2-1
CSAYRRSWATVNTEAFF	TRBV20-1	TRBJ1-1
CSASTQENYGYTF	TRBV20-1	TRBJ1-2
CATQRTGAYNEQFF	TRBV7-2	TRBJ2-1
CASSPGPRGYNEQFF	TRBV6-6	TRBJ2-1
CAINSKRGGYTF	TRBV10-3	TRBJ1-2
CASSPALGRGHQETQYF	TRBV7-6	TRBJ2-5
CASSSRQGGNINQPQHF	TRBV7-9	TRBJ1-5
CASSSPSLAYEQYF	TRBV7-6	TRBJ2-7
CASTRAAGGPSGELFF	TRBV12-3/TRBV12-4	TRBJ2-2
CASSPMGLSYGYTF	TRBV27	TRBJ1-2
CASSPTPQGAGQPQHF	TRBV27	TRBJ1-5
CASSLEGSLGANVLTF	TRBV7-6	TRBJ2-6
CASTATPMYEQYF	TRBV6-6	TRBJ2-7
CASSLVTGQNTEAFF	TRBV7-9	TRBJ1-1
CASSATGPRDSPLHF	TRBV7-6	TRBJ1-6
CAISETGNTEAFF	TRBV10-3	TRBJ1-1
CASSFMGSNEQFF	TRBV11-2	TRBJ2-1
CASSQDMGNTEAFF	TRBV4-2	TRBJ1-1
CATRRGQAYEQYF	TRBV27	TRBJ2-7